This T cell receptor beta chain was documented in a study of cytomegalovirus exposure and HLA in healthy donors. Study findings and constraints: Accurate prediction of HLA-A and HLA-B alleles (for most subjects) was reportedly achieved from TCR beta sequences. Trimming of TCR beta V- and J-genes showed a link, identified in a later analysis, to a missense DCLRE1C variant. Listed as cytomegalovirus-associated were 164 TCR beta chains.

Primers for the PCR totalled 60 Vbeta and 13 Jbeta. Method: immunoSEQ multiplex PCR; TCRdb's copy keeps in-frame clones and lacks some. The table includes roughly 100,000 clones, approximately 80% detected once. Turning to this clone: The antigen is undetermined.

Sequenced input: PBMCs. This clonotype originated in a young man in good health and CMV-seronegative.

The CDR3 DNA reads TGTGCCAGCAGCTCAAAAATGACAGGGGGCTACGACGAGCAGTACTTC. This translates into CASSSKMTGGYDEQYF. The chain combines TRBV11-2 with TRBJ2-5; TRBD1 matches 10 bases. The J call could be wrong; TRBJ2-7 is a better fit for the DNA end. CDR3 length equals 16 residues. Per the germline V gene, CDR1 is SGHAT and CDR2 is FQNNGV.